Listed below are T cell receptor beta chains from one sample, sequenced in a study of CD8+ T cells in alopecia areata. The method was immunoSEQ multiplex PCR; TCRdb's version includes in-frame clones alone and lacks a portion of them. The sample contains 150,000 or so clones, more than 40% of which appear only once. The sample comprised CD4+ T cells sorted from blood. The source of these receptors is a human donor with alopecia areata. Both conserved end residues are part of each CDR3.

V | CDR3
TRBV18 | CASSPASGRGTDTQYF
TRBV29-1 | CSVSQGANTEAFF
TRBV2 | CASKAGGTYNEQFF
TRBV29-1 | CSGGGLATDTQYF
TRBV4-1 | CASSQEYLYGYTF
TRBV27 | CASTLGKTQYF
TRBV7-2 | CASSLRLADYNEQFF
TRBV5-1 | CASSLVGTGDYGYTF
TRBV30 | CAWSARSDTQYF
TRBV29-1 | CSVDKGKEKLFF
TRBV2 | CASRRGQQETQYF
TRBV9 | CASTRTGFNEQFF
TRBV11-2 | CASSPPMPYEQYF
TRBV29-1 | CSVRNNEQFF
TRBV4-1 | CASSQQGLPSNSGNTIYF
TRBV5-1 | CASSLGNVGTDTQYF
TRBV29-1 | CSLGGGKGFAYNEQFF
TRBV4-1 | CASSQLTTGNEQYF
TRBV29-1 | CSVLGGHNQPQHF
TRBV27 | CARGYEQYF
TRBV5-6 | CASSFGTSGRNEQFF
TRBV29-1 | CSAEGGVETQYF
TRBV28 | CASSRDSLNEQFF
TRBV29-1 | CSGGQGPNTF